These 18 T cell receptor beta chains originate from one sample sequenced in a study of T cell repertoires in cytomegalovirus infection. These receptors' antigens are unknown. TCRdb independently ran MiXCR on the reads; one entry per CDR3 protein. The sample carries 200,000 or so distinct CDR3 sequences, approximately 38% recorded once. Specimen: CD8+ T cells from cultured PBMCs, collected from culture after CMV antigen stimulation. The receptors come from a human donor in good health (CMV status not recorded). Some clones in this sample may be carry-over from other donors' samples.

This chain links TRBV6-2 or TRBV6-3 with TRBJ2-2; TRBD1 aligns across 7 bases. CDR1 is MNHEY and CDR2 is SVGEGT in the germline V gene. The CDR3 consists of 18 residues. J gave up 2 bases and V 6 bases, and 15 bases lay outside the gene matches. The chain's CDR3 is CASSSVVFRDRNTGELFF. The CDR3 nucleotides read TGTGCCAGCAGCTCCGTGGTTTTCCGGGACAGAAACACCGGGGAGCTGTTTTTT.

This clonotype came up many times. This chain links TRBV7-8 with TRBJ2-2; TRBD2 might be the D (5 bases). The CDR3 covers 15 residues. Germline V gene sequence: CDR1 SGHVS, CDR2 FQNEAQ. The V gene lost 3 bases and the J gene lost 1 base, with 9 bases spanning the gap. The CDR3 bases are TGTGCCAGCAGCTTGAAGCGGCAGAACACCGGGGAGCTGTTTTTT. Its protein product is CASSLKRQNTGELFF.

The chain combines TRBV4-1 with TRBJ1-1; a possible D gene is TRBD1 (5 bases). The ends were cut back, 0 bases at V and 5 bases at J, with 16 bases in the middle. This CDR3 is built from 16 residues. The V gene's germline CDR1 is MGHRA and CDR2 YSYEKL. The CDR3 region has the DNA TGCGCCAGCAGCCAAGAAGGGGAGGGCCGGTGGACTGAAGCTTTCTTT. Translating gives CASSQEGEGRWTEAFF.

V is TRBV2 and J is TRBJ2-1; a possible D gene is TRBD2 (6 bases). Trimming took off 2 bases at V and 9 bases at J, with 17 bases between the two ends. The CDR3 runs 15 residues. Germline V gene lookup returns CDR1 SNHLY and CDR2 FYNNEI. The CDR3 DNA follows: TGTGCCAGCAGTGAACGGTTCGGCGGGGCGAGTGAGCAGTTCTTC. This encodes CASSERFGGASEQFF.

V gene TRBV7-3 combines with J gene TRBJ1-1; D uncertain. The CDR3 runs to 13 residues. Germline V gives CDR1 SGHTA, CDR2 FQGTGA. Trimming stripped 6 bases from V and 1 base from J, with 9 bases between. CDR3 residues: CASRGDGNTEAFF. Written as DNA, the CDR3 is TGTGCCAGCAGGGGAGACGGGAACACTGAAGCTTTCTTT.

This clonotype was seen a few times. The CDR3 DNA is TGTGCCAGCAGACCCGAGGCCGGGACTAGCACAGATACGCAGTATTTT. Its translation: CASRPEAGTSTDTQYF. J is TRBJ2-3 and V is TRBV6-1; D perhaps matches TRBD2 (6 bases). The CDR3 consists of 16 residues. The V and J ends lost 6 bases and 0 bases respectively, with 16 bases between them. The germline gives CDR1 MNHNS, CDR2 SASEGT.

This clonotype was detected a few times. The chain has TRBV15 and TRBJ2-6; a weak D match, TRBD1 (5 bases). This CDR3 comprises 15 residues. CDR1 and CDR2 (germline): LNHNV, YYDKDF (reference sequence). Trimming pared 8 bases from V and 0 bases from J, leaving 11 bases between. The chain's CDR3 is CATSAQASGANVLTF. The CDR3, as DNA: TGTGCCACCTCGGCACAGGCCTCTGGGGCCAACGTCCTGACTTTC.

This clonotype was seen repeatedly, ten times or more. The chain has TRBV7-2 and TRBJ1-5, with TRBD1 matching 9 bases. The CDR3 covers 15 residues. Trimming cost V 5 bases and J 7 bases; bases outside gene matches: 9. CDR1 and CDR2 (germline): SGHTA, FQGNSA. Here the CDR3 DNA reads TGTGCCAGCAGCACCGGGACAGGGCTTGGGCAGCCCCAGCATTTT. This gives the protein CASSTGTGLGQPQHF.

This clonotype has a handful of counts. The chain links TRBV7-9 to TRBJ2-5, with a possible D match to TRBD1 (5 bases). The CDR3 is 17 amino acids. Germline CDR1 reads SEHNR; CDR2 reads FQNEAQ (reference sequence). V shed 0 bases and J shed 1 base, with 15 bases lying between them. In nucleotides, the CDR3 is TGTGCCAGCAGCTTAGCTGTCTCGACAGCTTTCCAAGAGACCCAGTACTTC. Its protein is CASSLAVSTAFQETQYF.

The chain joins TRBV12-5 to TRBJ1-1; TRBD1 matches 7 bases. V shed 1 base and J 6 bases; nucleotides not matched to a gene: 11. The CDR3 totals 16 residues. The germline V gene encodes CDR1 LGHNT and CDR2 FRNRAP. CDR3 nucleotides: TGTGCTAGTGGTTTGGGACCGGGACAGTGTCCCCCTGAAGCTTTCTTT. Translated: CASGLGPGQCPPEAFF.

The V call is TRBV2, the J call TRBJ2-3; 7 nucleotides agree with TRBD1. The trim removed 6 bases at V and 4 bases at J, leaving 7 bases unmatched. Germline-derived CDR1 and CDR2 are SNHLY and FYNNEI. The CDR3 sequence is 14 residues long. The CDR3 nucleotides read TGTGCCAGCAGGCCCGGGACAGATGCAGATACGCAGTATTTT. Translation: CASRPGTDADTQYF. Complete variable domain (other parts from reference TRBV2 and TRBJ2-3): EPEVTQTPSHQVTQMGQEVILRCVPISNHLYFYWYRQILGQKVEFLVSFYNNEISEKSEIFDDQFSVERPDGSNFTLKIRSTKLEDSAMYFCASRPGTDADTQYFGPGTRLTVL.

The chain links TRBV27 to TRBJ1-1; D ambiguous. Trimming took 8 bases from V and 4 from J, leaving 29 bases between them. Germline V CDR1 and CDR2: MNHEY, SMNVEV (reference sequence). The CDR3 runs 18 residues. In DNA form, the CDR3 reads TGTGCCAGCGTACCGGGCCGCCCTTTCGATAGGAAGGGCACTGAAGCTTTCTTT. It translates to CASVPGRPFDRKGTEAFF.

The V and J genes are TRBV7-8 and TRBJ1-1; 8 nucleotides agree with TRBD1. CDR1 and CDR2 from the germline V gene are SGHVS and FQNEAQ. V dropped 5 bases and J dropped 0; count of bases not matched to a gene: 2. The CDR3 length is 14 residues. The CDR3, as DNA: TGTGCCAGCAGCCGGACAGGGTTGAACACTGAAGCTTTCTTT. Residues: CASSRTGLNTEAFF. Full variable domain (remainder filled in from reference TRBV7-8 and TRBJ1-1): GAGVSQSPRYKVAKRGQDVALRCDPISGHVSLFWYQQALGQGPEFLTYFQNEAQLDKSGLPSDRFFAERPEGSVSTLKIQRTQQEDSAVYLCASSRTGLNTEAFFGQGTRLTVV.

This clonotype was recorded once. V usage is TRBV12-3 or TRBV12-4 and J usage is TRBJ1-1, with 10 positions matching TRBD1. The CDR3 covers 15 residues. J gave up 7 bases and V 6 bases, and 11 bases lay outside the gene matches. In nucleotides, the CDR3 is TGTGCCAGCAGCCCCGGGACAGGGGTGGGACTTGAAGCTTTCTTT. It is translated as CASSPGTGVGLEAFF.

This sequence joins TRBV4-2 and TRBJ1-2, with D unclear. The CDR3 covers 16 residues. CDR1 LGHNA and CDR2 YNFKEQ come from the germline V gene. Trimming pared 0 bases from V and 8 bases from J, leaving 19 bases between. DNA for the CDR3: TGTGCCAGCAGCCAAGATAGTTGGCGGGGATTTAGGGGCTACACCTTC. Translating gives CASSQDSWRGFRGYTF.

The table lists this clonotype with many counts. V is TRBV7-2 and J is TRBJ2-2; D might be TRBD2 (5 bases). Trimming stripped 4 bases from V and 2 bases from J, with 8 bases between. The CDR3 consists of 14 residues. CDR1 SGHTA and CDR2 FQGNSA come from the germline V gene. DNA for the CDR3: TGTGCCAGCAGCTCCGGACTCAACACCGGGGAGCTGTTTTTT. This encodes CASSSGLNTGELFF.

This clonotype occurred a few times. The rearrangement links TRBV7-2 to TRBJ2-7; D is ambiguous. V lost 3 bases and J 5 bases, leaving 8 bases between the germline ends. The CDR3 is 12 amino acids. The germline V gene encodes CDR1 SGHTA and CDR2 FQGNSA. The CDR3: CASSLIPHEQYF. CDR3 coding DNA: TGTGCCAGCAGCTTGATCCCCCACGAGCAGTACTTC.

This clonotype has at least ten counts. V usage is TRBV7-2 and J usage is TRBJ1-5; 8 nucleotides agree with TRBD1. CDR3 length: 19 amino acids. J lost 0 bases, V lost 5 bases, and 15 bases had no gene match. The germline V gene has CDR1 SGHTA and CDR2 FQGNSA. The CDR3 is CASSPGVGTGTLSNQPQHF. The CDR3 bases are TGTGCCAGCAGCCCGGGGGTGGGGACAGGTACCCTTAGCAATCAGCCCCAGCATTTT. Variable domain in full (rest from reference TRBV7-2 and TRBJ1-5): GAGVSQSPSNKVTEKGKDVELRCDPISGHTALYWYRQSLGQGLEFLIYFQGNSAPDKSGLPSDRFSAERTGGSVSTLTIQRTQQEDSAVYLCASSPGVGTGTLSNQPQHFGDGTRLSIL.